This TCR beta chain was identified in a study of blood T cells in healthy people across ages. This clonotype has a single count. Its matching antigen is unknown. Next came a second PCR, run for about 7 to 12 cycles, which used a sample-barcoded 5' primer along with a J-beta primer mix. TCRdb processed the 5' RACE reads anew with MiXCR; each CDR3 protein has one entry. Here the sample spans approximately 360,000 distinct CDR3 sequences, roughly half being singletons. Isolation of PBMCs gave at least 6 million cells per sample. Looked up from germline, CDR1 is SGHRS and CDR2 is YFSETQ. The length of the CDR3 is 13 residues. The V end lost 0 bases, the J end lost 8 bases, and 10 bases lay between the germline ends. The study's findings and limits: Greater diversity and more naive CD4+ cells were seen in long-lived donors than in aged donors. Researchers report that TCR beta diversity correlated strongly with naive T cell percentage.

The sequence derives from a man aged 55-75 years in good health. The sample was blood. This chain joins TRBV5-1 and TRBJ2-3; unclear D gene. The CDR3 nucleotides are TGCGCCAGCAGCTTGGGGGATCTCGGTACGCAGTATTTT. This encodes CASSLGDLGTQYF. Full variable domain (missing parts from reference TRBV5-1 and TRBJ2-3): KAGVTQTPRYLIKTRGQQVTLSCSPISGHRSVSWYQQTPGQGLQFLFEYFSETQRNKGNFPGRFSGRQFSNSRSEMNVSTLELGDSALYLCASSLGDLGTQYFGPGTRLTVL.